This T cell receptor beta chain emerged from a study of cytomegalovirus exposure and HLA in healthy donors. The wider study: Drawn from HLA-typed donors, roughly 87 million unique TCRs were held in an early data release.

Comments on this clone: Its antigen is currently unknown.

Germline CDR1 SGDLS, CDR2 YYNGEE. The CDR3 has 14 amino acids. The trim removed 4 bases at V and 7 bases at J, leaving 6 bases unmatched. Both 60 Vbeta primers and 13 Jbeta primers went into the PCR. TCRdb's table, derived via immunoSEQ multiplex PCR, lists solely in-frame clones and lacks some. The table lists roughly 56,000 clones, more than 60% of them singletons. Study observations and caveats: Exclusion applied to some V segments, including TRBV6-2 and TRBV6-3, as they were indistinguishable. The study found most TCR sequences rare, yet found some public TCRs in many donors. Reported results showed that the classifier diagnosed cytomegalovirus status with high specificity and sensitivity.

The chain uses TRBV9 and TRBJ1-2, with 11 bases matching TRBD1. Sequenced material: PBMCs. This TCR came from a man aged 50 to 59 in good health and CMV-seropositive. CDR3 coding DNA: TGTGCCAGCAGCACCGGACAGGGGGCGGGTGGCTACACCTTC. It is translated as CASSTGQGAGGYTF. The full variable domain, rest sourced from reference TRBV9 and TRBJ1-2, is DSGVTQTPKHLITATGQRVTLRCSPRSGDLSVYWYQQSLDQGLQFLIQYYNGEERAKGNILERFSAQQFPDLHSELNLSSLELGDSALYFCASSTGQGAGGYTFGSGTRLTVV.